The rows below give T cell receptor beta chains drawn from one sample of a study of cytomegalovirus exposure and HLA in healthy donors. Sequencing was performed with immunoSEQ multiplex PCR; in TCRdb, only in-frame clones are kept and a portion is missing. The sample holds more than 85,000 clones, roughly four fifths seen once. Source material: PBMCs. The receptors originated from a male donor in good health and CMV-seropositive. Both conserved end residues are part of each CDR3. Fields, in order: J gene, clone size, CDR3 length, V gene, CDR3 protein. Expanded clones get a size class; other rows say once, few or many, or leave the size out.

>TRBJ2-7|-|12|TRBV7-2
CASSAPWGRKYF
>TRBJ2-7|-|12|TRBV30
CASGTGVYEQYF
>TRBJ1-4|-|13|TRBV29-1
CSGNRGVGEKLFF
>TRBJ2-5|once|15|TRBV29-1
CSVEGGRGGVETQYF
>TRBJ2-2|-|14|TRBV15
CATSLGGDTGELFF
>TRBJ2-2|-|16|TRBV5-1
CASSLLSGGSAGELFF
>TRBJ1-6|-|14|TRBV13
CASSLARGQSPLHF
>TRBJ1-5|-|16|TRBV7-2
CASSYDGRALNQPQHF
>TRBJ2-7|-|15|TRBV15
CATSRDGTGLYEQYF
>TRBJ1-1|-|13|TRBV19
CASSIRVSTEAFF
>TRBJ1-5|-|13|TRBV19
CASSGTGYQPQHF
>TRBJ1-2|-|12|TRBV29-1
CSVASGGQLDTF
>TRBJ2-5|-|15|TRBV28
CASSSLAGGRETQYF
>TRBJ2-7|-|18|TRBV4-2
CASSQEGVGLGLTYEQYF
>TRBJ1-4|few|15|TRBV7-2
CASSLDPGVDEKLFF
>TRBJ2-1|-|17|TRBV7-8
CASTSGLAGGPGNEQFF
>TRBJ2-3|-|16|TRBV30
CAWRAYRQTSTDTQYF
>TRBJ2-6|once|16|TRBV13
CASSLTGSSGANVLTF
>TRBJ2-1|-|15|TRBV6-6
CASSPGAPTYNEQFF
>TRBJ1-2|few|15|TRBV7-2
CASSLGGTGGNGYTF
>TRBJ2-7|-|13|TRBV29-1
CSVERQDSDEQYF
>TRBJ2-7|-|13|TRBV10-1
CASSEARDRVVYF